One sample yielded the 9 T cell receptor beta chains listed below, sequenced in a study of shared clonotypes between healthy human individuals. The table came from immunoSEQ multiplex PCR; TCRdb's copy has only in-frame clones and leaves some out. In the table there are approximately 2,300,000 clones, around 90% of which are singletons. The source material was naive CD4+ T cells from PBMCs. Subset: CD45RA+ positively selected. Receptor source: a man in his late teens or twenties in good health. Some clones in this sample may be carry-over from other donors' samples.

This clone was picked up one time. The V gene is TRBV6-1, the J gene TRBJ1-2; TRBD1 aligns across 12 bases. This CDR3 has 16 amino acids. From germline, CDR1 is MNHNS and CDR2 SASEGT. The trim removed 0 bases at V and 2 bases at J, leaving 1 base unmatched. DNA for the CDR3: TGTGCCAGCAGTGAAGCGGGACAGGGGGCCAACTATGGCTACACCTTC. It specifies CASSEAGQGANYGYTF.

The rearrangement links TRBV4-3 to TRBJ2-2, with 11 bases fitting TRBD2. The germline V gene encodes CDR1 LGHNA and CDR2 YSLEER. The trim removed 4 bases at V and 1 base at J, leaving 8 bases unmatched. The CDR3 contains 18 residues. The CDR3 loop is CASSRAPGTSGNTGELFF. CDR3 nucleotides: TGCGCCAGCAGCCGTGCCCCCGGGACTAGCGGGAACACCGGGGAGCTGTTTTTT.

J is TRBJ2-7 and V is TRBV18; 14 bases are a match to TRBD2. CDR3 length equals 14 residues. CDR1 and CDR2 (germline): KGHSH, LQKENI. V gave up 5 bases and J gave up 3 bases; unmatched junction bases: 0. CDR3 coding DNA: TGTGCCAGCTCAGGACTAGCGGGAGGCTACGAGCAGTACTTC. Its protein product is CASSGLAGGYEQYF.

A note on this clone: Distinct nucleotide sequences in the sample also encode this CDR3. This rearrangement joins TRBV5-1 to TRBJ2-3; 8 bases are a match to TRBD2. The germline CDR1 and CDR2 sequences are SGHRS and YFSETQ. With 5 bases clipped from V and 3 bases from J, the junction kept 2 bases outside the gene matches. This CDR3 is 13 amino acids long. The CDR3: CASSSSGTDTQYF. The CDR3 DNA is TGCGCCAGCAGTTCTAGCGGGACAGATACGCAGTATTTT. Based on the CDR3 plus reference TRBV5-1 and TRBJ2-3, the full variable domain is KAGVTQTPRYLIKTRGQQVTLSCSPISGHRSVSWYQQTPGQGLQFLFEYFSETQRNKGNFPGRFSGRQFSNSRSEMNVSTLELGDSALYLCASSSSGTDTQYFGPGTRLTVL.

CDR3 in DNA: TGTGCCAGCAGGCCACCCCCGGGACAGGGAACCTACGAGCAGTACTTC. It specifies CASRPPPGQGTYEQYF. V usage is TRBV28 and J usage is TRBJ2-7; 9 bases map to TRBD1. The V gene end was trimmed by 6 bases and the J gene end by 2 bases; junction bases not matched to a gene: 11. Per the germline V gene, CDR1 is MDHEN and CDR2 is SYDVKM. This CDR3 has 16 residues.

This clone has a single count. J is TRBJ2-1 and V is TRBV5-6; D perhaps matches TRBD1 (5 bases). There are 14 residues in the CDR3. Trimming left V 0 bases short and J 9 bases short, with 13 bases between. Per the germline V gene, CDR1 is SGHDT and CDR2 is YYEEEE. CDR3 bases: TGTGCCAGCAGCTTGGGGACCCTAAGGGGTGAGCAGTTCTTC. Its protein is CASSLGTLRGEQFF.

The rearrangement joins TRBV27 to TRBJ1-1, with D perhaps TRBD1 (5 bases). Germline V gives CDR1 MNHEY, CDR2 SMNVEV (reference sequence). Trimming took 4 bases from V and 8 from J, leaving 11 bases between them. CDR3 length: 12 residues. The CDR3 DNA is TGTGCCAGCAGTTCCTTCCGGGACGAAGCTTTCTTT. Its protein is CASSSFRDEAFF.

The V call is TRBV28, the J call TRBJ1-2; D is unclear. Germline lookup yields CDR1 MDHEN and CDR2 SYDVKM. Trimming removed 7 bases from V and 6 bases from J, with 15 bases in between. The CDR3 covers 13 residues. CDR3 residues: CASNTGRKNGYTF. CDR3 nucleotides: TGTGCCAGCAACACCGGCAGGAAGAATGGCTACACCTTC.

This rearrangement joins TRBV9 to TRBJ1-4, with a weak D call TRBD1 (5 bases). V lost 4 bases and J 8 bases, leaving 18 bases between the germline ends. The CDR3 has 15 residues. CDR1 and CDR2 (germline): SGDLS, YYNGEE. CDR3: CASSPRGRAGEKLFF. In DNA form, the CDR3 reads TGTGCCAGCAGCCCAAGGGGCAGGGCCGGGGAAAAACTGTTTTTT. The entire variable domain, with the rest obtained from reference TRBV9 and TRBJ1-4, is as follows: DSGVTQTPKHLITATGQRVTLRCSPRSGDLSVYWYQQSLDQGLQFLIQYYNGEERAKGNILERFSAQQFPDLHSELNLSSLELGDSALYFCASSPRGRAGEKLFFGSGTQLSVL.